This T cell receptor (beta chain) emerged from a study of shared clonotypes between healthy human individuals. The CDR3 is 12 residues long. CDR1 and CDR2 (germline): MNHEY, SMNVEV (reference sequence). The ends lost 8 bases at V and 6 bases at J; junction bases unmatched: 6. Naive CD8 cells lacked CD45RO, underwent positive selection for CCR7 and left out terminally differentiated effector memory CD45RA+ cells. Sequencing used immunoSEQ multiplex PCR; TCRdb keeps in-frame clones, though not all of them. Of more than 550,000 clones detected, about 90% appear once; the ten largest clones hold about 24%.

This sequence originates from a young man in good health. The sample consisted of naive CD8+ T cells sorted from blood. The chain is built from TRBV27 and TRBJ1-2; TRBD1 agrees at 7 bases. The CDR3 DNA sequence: TGTGCCAGCTTTGACAGGGTCGATGGCTACACCTTC. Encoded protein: CASFDRVDGYTF.